Listed below are T cell receptor beta chains from one sample, sequenced in a study of blood T cells in healthy people across ages. TCRdb reprocessed the 5' RACE reads via MiXCR and lists one record per CDR3 protein. The sample contains about 1.8 million distinct CDR3 sequences, roughly 49% of which appear only once. The sequencing input was blood. Source of these receptors: a woman between 40 and 55 years old in good health. The CDR3 runs from the conserved cysteine through the conserved F or W. D genes are given only for firm matches. Size values are once, few and many counts, or a class for expanded clones, and some rows have none.

v_gene,j_gene,abundance,d_gene,CDR3nt,CDR3aa
TRBV20-1,TRBJ2-2,NA,TRBD2,TGCAGTGCAAGAATCCCCGTGGCTCAAGCGGGGAGGAACACCGGGGAGCTGTTTTTT,CSARIPVAQAGRNTGELFF
TRBV6-5,TRBJ2-5,few,TRBD1,TGCGCCAGCACCAGGGGGACAGGGCTCCAAGAGACCCAGTACTTC,CASTRGTGLQETQYF
TRBV7-2,TRBJ2-5,few,NA,TGTGCCAGCAGCACCGGATCTAATCAAGAGACCCAGTACTTC,CASSTGSNQETQYF
TRBV28,TRBJ1-6,NA,NA,TGTGCCAGCAGTCCTCGAGTGGAATATAATTCACCCCTCCACTTT,CASSPRVEYNSPLHF
TRBV2,TRBJ1-2,NA,NA,TGTGCCAGCAGTGAAGCACAGGGTCCGAGTGGCTACACCTTC,CASSEAQGPSGYTF
TRBV12-3/TRBV12-4,TRBJ2-1,NA,TRBD2,TGTGCCAGCAGTTTCGGCAGGGGGACTAGCGGTTACAATGAGCAGTTCTTC,CASSFGRGTSGYNEQFF
TRBV7-6,TRBJ1-2,NA,NA,TGTGCCAGCAGCCCACGACAGAGATCGACGGGTGGCTACACCTTC,CASSPRQRSTGGYTF
TRBV27,TRBJ2-3,many,NA,TGTGCCACGGGCAGCTCCACAGATACGCAGTATTTT,CATGSSTDTQYF
TRBV13,TRBJ1-2,NA,NA,TGTGCCAGCAGCTTAATGGGGGATGGCTACACCTTC,CASSLMGDGYTF
TRBV7-9,TRBJ2-5,NA,NA,TGTGCCAGCAGCTTAGGGTCTAGGGCGACCCAGTACTTC,CASSLGSRATQYF
TRBV5-6,TRBJ2-1,few,TRBD2,TGTGCCAGCAGCGACCTAGCGGGGGCTAACAAGCAGTTCTTC,CASSDLAGANKQFF
TRBV5-1,TRBJ1-1,once,NA,TGCGCCAGCAATACAGAAGCGAACACTGAAGCTTTCTTT,CASNTEANTEAFF
TRBV11-2,TRBJ2-7,NA,TRBD1,TGTGCCAGCAGCTTGGGGACAGGGGATGGGTACGAGCAGTACTTC,CASSLGTGDGYEQYF
TRBV15,TRBJ1-4,NA,NA,TGTGCCACCAGCCTCGATGAAAAACTGTTTTTT,CATSLDEKLFF
TRBV12-3/TRBV12-4,TRBJ2-5,many,NA,TGTGCCAGCGGAGTTTTGGAGACCCAGTACTTC,CASGVLETQYF
TRBV12-3/TRBV12-4,TRBJ2-5,NA,TRBD2,TGTGCCAGCAGTTTAGGACTAGCGGCCCTGGGAGGAGGGACCCAGTACTTC,CASSLGLAALGGGTQYF
TRBV6-5,TRBJ2-1,once,NA,TGTGCCAGCAGAACTCCTTCAGGGAGTGGTGAGCAGTTCTTC,CASRTPSGSGEQFF
TRBV27,TRBJ2-1,NA,NA,TGTGCCAGCAGTCCCCAGACTCGACAACTAAACAATGAGCAGTTCTTC,CASSPQTRQLNNEQFF
TRBV4-3,TRBJ1-4,NA,NA,TGCGCCAGCAGCCAAGATGGGGACATCCAGGAAAAACTGTTTTTT,CASSQDGDIQEKLFF
TRBV20-1,TRBJ2-7,NA,NA,TGCAGTGCTAGACCCAGGGTTCACTACGAGCAGTACTTC,CSARPRVHYEQYF
TRBV7-2,TRBJ2-5,NA,TRBD2,TGTGCCAGCAACACCTTTGAACGATGGACTAGCGGACAAGAGACCCAGTACTTC,CASNTFERWTSGQETQYF
TRBV28,TRBJ1-2,few,NA,TGTGCCAGCAGCTCTTTGGTCTATGGCTACACCTTC,CASSSLVYGYTF
TRBV6-1,TRBJ1-4,NA,NA,TGTGCCAGCAGTGAACATAGGGGGGATGAAAAACTGTTTTTT,CASSEHRGDEKLFF
TRBV29-1,TRBJ1-1,NA,NA,TGCAGCGTTGTGGCAGCCTCGAACACTGAAGCTTTCTTT,CSVVAASNTEAFF
TRBV12-3/TRBV12-4,TRBJ2-5,few,NA,TGTGCCAGCAGTTTAGGAGGAGGATACCCTAGTGAGCAGTACTTC,CASSLGGGYPSEQYF
TRBV27,TRBJ2-1,few,NA,TGTGCCAGCAGTTTATCCGCAGATTCCTACAATGAGCAGTTCTTC,CASSLSADSYNEQFF
TRBV7-9,TRBJ2-7,few,NA,TGTGCCAGCAGCCCCCCCGCTAGCCCCTACGAGCAGTACTTC,CASSPPASPYEQYF
TRBV7-2,TRBJ2-5,NA,TRBD2,TGTGCCAGCAGCTCGGATATAGCGGGGGGTGGGGAGACCCAGTACTTC,CASSSDIAGGGETQYF
TRBV27,TRBJ1-6,NA,TRBD1,TGTGCCAGCAGTTTTCGACAGGGCAATTCACCCCTCCACTTT,CASSFRQGNSPLHF
TRBV12-3/TRBV12-4,TRBJ1-5,few,NA,TGTGCCAGCAGCCTCTTTGGCAATCAGCCCCAGCATTTT,CASSLFGNQPQHF
TRBV28,TRBJ2-1,NA,NA,TGTGTCAGCAGTTTCAGGGCGGGCGTTAATGAGCAGTTCTTC,CVSSFRAGVNEQFF
TRBV7-2,TRBJ2-3,NA,NA,TGTGCCAGCAGCACCGGGCCGCTCACAGATACGCAGTATTTT,CASSTGPLTDTQYF
TRBV9,TRBJ1-2,once,NA,TGTGCCAGCAGCTTTACCCCGGACAGTAACTATGGCTACACCTTC,CASSFTPDSNYGYTF
TRBV2,TRBJ1-4,NA,NA,TGTGCCAGCAAGTTCCTCTCAGGGGCTACTAATGAAAAACTGTTTTTT,CASKFLSGATNEKLFF
TRBV7-2,TRBJ2-4,few,TRBD1,TGTGCCAGCAGCTTGGGACAGGCCCTAGCCAAAAACATTCAGTACTTC,CASSLGQALAKNIQYF
TRBV6-5,TRBJ2-6,NA,NA,TGTGCCACCAGACGAGGGGCCAACGTCCTGACTTTC,CATRRGANVLTF
TRBV28,TRBJ1-2,NA,NA,TGTGCCAGCAGTTTGGGTTTGGGGGGCGGCTATGGCTACACCTTC,CASSLGLGGGYGYTF
TRBV20-1,TRBJ2-1,NA,TRBD2,TGCAGTGCTAGAGGCCAAATAGCGGGGGGGCAGTTCTTC,CSARGQIAGGQFF
TRBV7-6,TRBJ2-6,NA,NA,TGTGCCAGCAGCTTAGGGGGACAAAGGTCTGGGGCCAACGTCCTGACTTTC,CASSLGGQRSGANVLTF
TRBV18,TRBJ2-5,NA,NA,TGTGCCAGCTCACCATCTGGACTTGACCAGGAGACCCAGTACTTC,CASSPSGLDQETQYF
TRBV20-1,TRBJ2-1,NA,TRBD1,TGCAGTGCTAGTAGGGGGACAGGGGACTACAATGAGCAGTTCTTC,CSASRGTGDYNEQFF
TRBV9,TRBJ2-3,NA,TRBD2,TGTGCCAGCAGCTTTAGCGGGGGGCGGGCAGATACGCAGTATTTT,CASSFSGGRADTQYF
TRBV9,TRBJ1-2,NA,NA,TGTGCCAGCAGCGTAGGGTCTACGGGGCGGCATAACTATGGCTACACCTTC,CASSVGSTGRHNYGYTF
TRBV6-5,TRBJ2-2,NA,NA,TGTGCCAGCAGCGCCACAGGGTCGGACGGGGAGCTGTTTTTT,CASSATGSDGELFF
TRBV2,TRBJ1-2,few,NA,TGTGCCAGCAGTGAAAGTGGCGGCCGGCTTTATGGCTACACCTTC,CASSESGGRLYGYTF
TRBV7-9,TRBJ1-4,NA,TRBD1,TGTGCCAGCAGCTTACGACAGGGGGCGCGGTCTGAAAAACTGTTTTTT,CASSLRQGARSEKLFF
TRBV7-9,TRBJ1-1,NA,NA,TGTGCCAGCAGCCCACGACTAGAGGGAGTGAACACTGAAGCTTTCTTT,CASSPRLEGVNTEAFF
TRBV9,TRBJ2-5,NA,NA,TGTGCCAGCAGCGTAGTCTCAGGAGGGCAAGAGACCCAGTACTTC,CASSVVSGGQETQYF
TRBV24-1,TRBJ2-1,NA,NA,TGTGCCACCAGTGATTCAAGACTGATCTCCTACAATGAGCAGTTCTTC,CATSDSRLISYNEQFF
TRBV6-2/TRBV6-3,TRBJ2-1,NA,TRBD1,TGTGCCAGCAGTACAACGCCGGGACAGGTCGACAATGAGCAGTTCTTC,CASSTTPGQVDNEQFF
TRBV28,TRBJ1-2,NA,NA,TGTGCCAGCAGTCGAGGAGGGATGGCCTATGGCTACACCTTC,CASSRGGMAYGYTF
TRBV5-1,TRBJ2-7,few,TRBD1,TGCGCCAGCAGCCCAACGCCGGGACAGGGGGCAGACGAGCAGTACTTC,CASSPTPGQGADEQYF